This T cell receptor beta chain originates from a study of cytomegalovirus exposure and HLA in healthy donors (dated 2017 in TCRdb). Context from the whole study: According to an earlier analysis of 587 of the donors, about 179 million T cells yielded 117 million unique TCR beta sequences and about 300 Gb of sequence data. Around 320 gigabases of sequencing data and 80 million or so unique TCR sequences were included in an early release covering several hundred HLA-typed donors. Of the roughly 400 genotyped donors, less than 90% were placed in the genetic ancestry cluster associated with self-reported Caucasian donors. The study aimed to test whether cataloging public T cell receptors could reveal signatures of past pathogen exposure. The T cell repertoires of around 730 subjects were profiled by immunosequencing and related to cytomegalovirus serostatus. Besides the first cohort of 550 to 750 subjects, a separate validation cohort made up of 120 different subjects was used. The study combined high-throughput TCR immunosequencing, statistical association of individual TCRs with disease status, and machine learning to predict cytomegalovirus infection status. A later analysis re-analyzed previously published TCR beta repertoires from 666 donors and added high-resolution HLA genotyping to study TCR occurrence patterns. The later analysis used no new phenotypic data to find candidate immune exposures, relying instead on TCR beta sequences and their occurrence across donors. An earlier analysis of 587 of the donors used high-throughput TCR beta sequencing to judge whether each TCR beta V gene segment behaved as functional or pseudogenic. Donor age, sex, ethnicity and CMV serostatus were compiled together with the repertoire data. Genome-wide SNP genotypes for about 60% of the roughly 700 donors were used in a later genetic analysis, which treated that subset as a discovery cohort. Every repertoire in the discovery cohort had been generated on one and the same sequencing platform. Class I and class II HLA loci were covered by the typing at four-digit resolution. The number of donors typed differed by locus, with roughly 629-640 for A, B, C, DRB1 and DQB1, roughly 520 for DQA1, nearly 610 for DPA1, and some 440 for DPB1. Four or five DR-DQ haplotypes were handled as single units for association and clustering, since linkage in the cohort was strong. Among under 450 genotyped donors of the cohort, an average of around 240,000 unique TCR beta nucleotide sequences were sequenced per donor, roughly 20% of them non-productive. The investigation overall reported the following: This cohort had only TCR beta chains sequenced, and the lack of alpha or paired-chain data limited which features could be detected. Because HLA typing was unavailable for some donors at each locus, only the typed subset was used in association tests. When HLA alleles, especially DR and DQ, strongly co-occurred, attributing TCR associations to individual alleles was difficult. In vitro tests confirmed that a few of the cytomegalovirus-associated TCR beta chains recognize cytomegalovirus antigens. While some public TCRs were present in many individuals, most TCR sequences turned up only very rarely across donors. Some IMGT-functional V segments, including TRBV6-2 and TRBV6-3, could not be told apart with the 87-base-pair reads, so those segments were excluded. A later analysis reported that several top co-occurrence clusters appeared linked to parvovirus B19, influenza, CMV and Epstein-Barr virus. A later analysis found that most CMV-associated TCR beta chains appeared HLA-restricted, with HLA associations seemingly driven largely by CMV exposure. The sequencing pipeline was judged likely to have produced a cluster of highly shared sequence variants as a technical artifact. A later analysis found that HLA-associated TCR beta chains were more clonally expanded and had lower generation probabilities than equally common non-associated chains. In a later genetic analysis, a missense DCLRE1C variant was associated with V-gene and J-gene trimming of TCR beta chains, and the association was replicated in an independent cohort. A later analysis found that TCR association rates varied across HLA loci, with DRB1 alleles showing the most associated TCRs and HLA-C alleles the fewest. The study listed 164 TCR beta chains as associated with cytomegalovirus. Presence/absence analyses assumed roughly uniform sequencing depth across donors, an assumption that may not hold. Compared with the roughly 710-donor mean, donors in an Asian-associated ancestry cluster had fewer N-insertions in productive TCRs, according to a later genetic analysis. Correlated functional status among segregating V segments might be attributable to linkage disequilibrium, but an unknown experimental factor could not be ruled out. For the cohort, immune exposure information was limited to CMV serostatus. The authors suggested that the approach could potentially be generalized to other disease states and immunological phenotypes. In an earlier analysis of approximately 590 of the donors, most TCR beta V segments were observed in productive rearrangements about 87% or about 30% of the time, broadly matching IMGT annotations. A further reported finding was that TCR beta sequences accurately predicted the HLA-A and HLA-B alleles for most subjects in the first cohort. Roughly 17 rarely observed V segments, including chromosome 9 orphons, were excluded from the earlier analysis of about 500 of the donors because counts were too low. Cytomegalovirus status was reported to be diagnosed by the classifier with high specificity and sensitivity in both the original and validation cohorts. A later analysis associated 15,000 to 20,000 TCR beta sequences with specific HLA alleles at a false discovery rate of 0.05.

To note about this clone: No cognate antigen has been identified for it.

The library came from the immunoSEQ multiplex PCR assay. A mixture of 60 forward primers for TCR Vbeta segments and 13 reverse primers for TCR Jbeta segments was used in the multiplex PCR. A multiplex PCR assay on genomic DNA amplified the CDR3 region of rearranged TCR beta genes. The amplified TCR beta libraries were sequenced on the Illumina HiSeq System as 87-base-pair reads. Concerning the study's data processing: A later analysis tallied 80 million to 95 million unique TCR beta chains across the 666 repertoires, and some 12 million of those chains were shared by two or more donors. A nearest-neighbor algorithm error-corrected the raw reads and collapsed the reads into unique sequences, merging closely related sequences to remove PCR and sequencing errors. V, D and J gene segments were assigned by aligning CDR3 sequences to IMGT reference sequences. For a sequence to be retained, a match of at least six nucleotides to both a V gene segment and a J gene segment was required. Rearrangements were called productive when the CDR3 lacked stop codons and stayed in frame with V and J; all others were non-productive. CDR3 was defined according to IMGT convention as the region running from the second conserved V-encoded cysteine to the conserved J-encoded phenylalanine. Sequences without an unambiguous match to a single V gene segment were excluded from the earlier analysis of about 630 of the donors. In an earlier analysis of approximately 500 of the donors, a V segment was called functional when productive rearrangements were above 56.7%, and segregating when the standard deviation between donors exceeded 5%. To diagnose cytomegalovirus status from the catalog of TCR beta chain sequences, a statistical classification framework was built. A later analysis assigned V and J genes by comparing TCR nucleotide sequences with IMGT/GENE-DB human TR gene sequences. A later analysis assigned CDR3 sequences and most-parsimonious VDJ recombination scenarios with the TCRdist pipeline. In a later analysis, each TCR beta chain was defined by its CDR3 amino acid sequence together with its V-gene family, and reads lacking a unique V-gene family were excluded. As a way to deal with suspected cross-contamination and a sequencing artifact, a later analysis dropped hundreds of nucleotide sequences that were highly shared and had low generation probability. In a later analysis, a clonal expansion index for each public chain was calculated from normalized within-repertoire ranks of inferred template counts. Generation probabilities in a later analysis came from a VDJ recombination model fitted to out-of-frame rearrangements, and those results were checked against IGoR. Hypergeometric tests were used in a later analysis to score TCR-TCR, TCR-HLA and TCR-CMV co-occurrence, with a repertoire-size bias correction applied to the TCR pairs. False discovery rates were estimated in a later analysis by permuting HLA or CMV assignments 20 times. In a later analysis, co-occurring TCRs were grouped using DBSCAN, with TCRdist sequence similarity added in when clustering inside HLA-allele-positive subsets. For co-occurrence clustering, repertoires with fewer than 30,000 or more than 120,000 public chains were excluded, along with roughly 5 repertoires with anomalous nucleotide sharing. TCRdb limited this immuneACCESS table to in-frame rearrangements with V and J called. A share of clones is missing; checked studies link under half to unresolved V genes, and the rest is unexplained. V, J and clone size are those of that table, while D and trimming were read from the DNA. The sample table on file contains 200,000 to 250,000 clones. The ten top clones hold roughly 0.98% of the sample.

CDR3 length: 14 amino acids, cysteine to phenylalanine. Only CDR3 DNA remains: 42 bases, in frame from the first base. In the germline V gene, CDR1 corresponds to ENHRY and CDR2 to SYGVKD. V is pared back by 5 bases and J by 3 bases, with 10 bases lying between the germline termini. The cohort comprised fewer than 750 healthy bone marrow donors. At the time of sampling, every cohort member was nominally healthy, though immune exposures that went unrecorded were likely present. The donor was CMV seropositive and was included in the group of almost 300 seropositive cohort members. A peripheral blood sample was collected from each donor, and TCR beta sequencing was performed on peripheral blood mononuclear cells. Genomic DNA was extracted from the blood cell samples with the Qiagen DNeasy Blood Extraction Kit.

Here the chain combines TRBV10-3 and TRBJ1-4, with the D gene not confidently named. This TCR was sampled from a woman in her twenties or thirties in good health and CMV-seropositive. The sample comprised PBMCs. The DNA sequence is TGTGCCATCAGTACCGGGAACCCTAATGAAAAACTGTTTTTT. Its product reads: CAISTGNPNEKLFF.